Included here is one TCR beta chain sequence, with context. What it recognizes is unknown. This entry comes from a study of beta chain features in type 1 diabetes. Notes on the study in general: Fewer junction insertions and more nucleotide deletions appeared in type 1 diabetes patients. All four CD4+ subsets of Type 1 diabetes patients contained TCRB CDR3s that were moderately but significantly shorter. PCR may have favored shorter templates equally in patients and controls.

The CDR3 loop spans 13 amino acids. Trimming removed 3 bases from V and 0 bases from J, with 8 bases in between. CDR1 and CDR2 from the germline V gene are SQVTM and ANQGSEA. Every isolated RNA sample was fully reverse transcribed, so sequencing captured expressed TCRB transcripts. This table comes from immunoSEQ multiplex PCR, and its TCRdb copy is limited to in-frame clones, with some not included. Of some 660,000 clones in the sample, about 14% were seen once. CD45RO/CCR7/CD25/CD127/CD95/CD27 sorting isolated CD4+ naive, central memory, regulatory and stem cell-like memory cells. Source material: naive CD4+ T cells from blood. The rearrangement links TRBV29-1 to TRBJ1-1, with D unclear. The receptor's source is a man younger than 30 with type 1 diabetes. Here the CDR3 reads CSVDDPMNTEAFF. The CDR3 DNA follows: TGCAGCGTTGATGACCCAATGAACACTGAAGCTTTCTTT.